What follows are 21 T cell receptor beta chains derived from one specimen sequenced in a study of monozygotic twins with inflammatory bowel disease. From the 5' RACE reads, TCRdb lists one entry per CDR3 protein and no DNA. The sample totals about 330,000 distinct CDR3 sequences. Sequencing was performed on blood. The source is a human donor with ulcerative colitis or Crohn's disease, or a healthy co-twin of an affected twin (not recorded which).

CDR3 in amino acids: CASSIYGQPQHF. J is TRBJ1-5 and V is TRBV19. The CDR3 is made up of 12 amino acids. Germline V gene data show CDR1 as LNHDA and CDR2 as SQIVND (reference sequence). Complete variable domain (other parts from reference TRBV19 and TRBJ1-5): DGGITQSPKYLFRKEGQNVTLSCEQNLNHDAMYWYRQDPGQGLRLIYYSQIVNDFQKGDIAEGYSVSREKKESFPLTVTSAQKNPTAFYLCASSIYGQPQHFGDGTRLSIL.

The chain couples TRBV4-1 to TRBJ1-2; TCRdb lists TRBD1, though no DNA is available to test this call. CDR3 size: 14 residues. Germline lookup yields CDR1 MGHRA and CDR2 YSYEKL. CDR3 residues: CASSQETGSYGYTF.

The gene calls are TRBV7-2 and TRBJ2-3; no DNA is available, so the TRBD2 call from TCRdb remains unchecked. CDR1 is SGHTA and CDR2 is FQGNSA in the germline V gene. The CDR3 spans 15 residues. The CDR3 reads CASSLRSGGSDTQYF. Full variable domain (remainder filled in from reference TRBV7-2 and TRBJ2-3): GAGVSQSPSNKVTEKGKDVELRCDPISGHTALYWYRQSLGQGLEFLIYFQGNSAPDKSGLPSDRFSAERTGGSVSTLTIQRTQQEDSAVYLCASSLRSGGSDTQYFGPGTRLTVL.

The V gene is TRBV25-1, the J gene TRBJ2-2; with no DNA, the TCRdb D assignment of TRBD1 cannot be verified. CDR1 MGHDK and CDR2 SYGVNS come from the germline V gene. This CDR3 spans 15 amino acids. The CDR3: CASSDRVKNTGELFF.

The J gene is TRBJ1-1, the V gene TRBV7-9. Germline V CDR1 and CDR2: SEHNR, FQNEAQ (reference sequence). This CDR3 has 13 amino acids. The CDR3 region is CASGTSMNTEAFF.

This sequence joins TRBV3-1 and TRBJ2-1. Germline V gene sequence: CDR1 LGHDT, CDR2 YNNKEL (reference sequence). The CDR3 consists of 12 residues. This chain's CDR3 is CASSQGWNEQFF.

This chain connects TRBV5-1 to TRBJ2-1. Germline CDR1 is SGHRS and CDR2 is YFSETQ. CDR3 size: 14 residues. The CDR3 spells CASSSGSRINEQFF. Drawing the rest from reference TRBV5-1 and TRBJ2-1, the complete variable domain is KAGVTQTPRYLIKTRGQQVTLSCSPISGHRSVSWYQQTPGQGLQFLFEYFSETQRNKGNFPGRFSGRQFSNSRSEMNVSTLELGDSALYLCASSSGSRINEQFFGPGTRLTVL.

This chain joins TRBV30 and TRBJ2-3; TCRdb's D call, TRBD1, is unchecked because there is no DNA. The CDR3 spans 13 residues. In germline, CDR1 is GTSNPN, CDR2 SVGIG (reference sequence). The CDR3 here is CAWSPGVADTQYF.

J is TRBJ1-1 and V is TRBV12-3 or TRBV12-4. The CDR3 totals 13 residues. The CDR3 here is CASRLTVNTEAFF.

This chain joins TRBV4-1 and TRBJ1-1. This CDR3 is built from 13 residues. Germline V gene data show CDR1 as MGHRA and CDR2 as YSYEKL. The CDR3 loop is CASSQVRLTEAFF.

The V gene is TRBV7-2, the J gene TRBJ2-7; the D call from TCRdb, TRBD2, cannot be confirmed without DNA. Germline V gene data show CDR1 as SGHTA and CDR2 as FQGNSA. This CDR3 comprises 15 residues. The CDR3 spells CASSRPTSGTNEQYF.

CDR3 amino acids: CASSLTLLSSEAFF. This rearrangement joins TRBV11-2 to TRBJ1-1. This CDR3 is built from 14 residues. Per germline, CDR1 SGHAT and CDR2 FQNNGV. The variable domain in full, completed from reference TRBV11-2 and TRBJ1-1, reads EAGVAQSPRYKIIEKRQSVAFWCNPISGHATLYWYQQILGQGPKLLIQFQNNGVVDDSQLPKDRFSAERLKGVDSTLKIQPAKLEDSAVYLCASSLTLLSSEAFFGQGTRLTVV.

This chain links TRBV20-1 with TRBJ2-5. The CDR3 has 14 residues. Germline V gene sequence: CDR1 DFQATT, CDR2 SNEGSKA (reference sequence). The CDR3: CSARQAWDPETQYF.

The CDR3: CASRTCILYEQYF. The chain has TRBV6-4 and TRBJ2-7; TCRdb picks TRBD1, but there is no DNA to check that call. Germline-derived CDR1 and CDR2 are MRHNA and SNTAGT. This CDR3 has 13 amino acids.

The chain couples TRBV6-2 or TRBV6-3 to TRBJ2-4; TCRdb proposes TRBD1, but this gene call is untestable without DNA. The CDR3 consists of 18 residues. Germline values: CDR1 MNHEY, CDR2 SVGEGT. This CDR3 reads CASSYSRDFRDDKNIQYF.

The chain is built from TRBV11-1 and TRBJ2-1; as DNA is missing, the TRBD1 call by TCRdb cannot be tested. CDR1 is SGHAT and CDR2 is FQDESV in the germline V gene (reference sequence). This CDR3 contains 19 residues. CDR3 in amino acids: CASSLSPFSPKMELSEQFF.

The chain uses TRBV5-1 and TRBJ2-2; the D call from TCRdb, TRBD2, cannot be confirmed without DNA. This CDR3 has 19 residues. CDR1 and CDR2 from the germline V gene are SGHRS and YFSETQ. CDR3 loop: CASSLEPPGLPTNTGELFF.

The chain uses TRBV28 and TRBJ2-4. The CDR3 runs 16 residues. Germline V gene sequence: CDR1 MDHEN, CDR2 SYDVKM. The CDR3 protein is CASSSRHPRTKNIQYF.

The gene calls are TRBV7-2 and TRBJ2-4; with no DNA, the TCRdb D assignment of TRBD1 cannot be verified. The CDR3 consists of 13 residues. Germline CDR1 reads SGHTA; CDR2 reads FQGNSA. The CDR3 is CASSRPGGDIQYF.

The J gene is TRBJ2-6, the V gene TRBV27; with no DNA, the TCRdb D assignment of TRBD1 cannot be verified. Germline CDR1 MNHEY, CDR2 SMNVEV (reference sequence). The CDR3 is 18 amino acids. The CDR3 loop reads CATLALGQGPSGANVLTF.

This CDR3 is CSAGYRSRQPQHF. This rearrangement joins TRBV20-1 to TRBJ1-5. The germline V gene encodes CDR1 DFQATT and CDR2 SNEGSKA (reference sequence). The CDR3 consists of 13 residues.